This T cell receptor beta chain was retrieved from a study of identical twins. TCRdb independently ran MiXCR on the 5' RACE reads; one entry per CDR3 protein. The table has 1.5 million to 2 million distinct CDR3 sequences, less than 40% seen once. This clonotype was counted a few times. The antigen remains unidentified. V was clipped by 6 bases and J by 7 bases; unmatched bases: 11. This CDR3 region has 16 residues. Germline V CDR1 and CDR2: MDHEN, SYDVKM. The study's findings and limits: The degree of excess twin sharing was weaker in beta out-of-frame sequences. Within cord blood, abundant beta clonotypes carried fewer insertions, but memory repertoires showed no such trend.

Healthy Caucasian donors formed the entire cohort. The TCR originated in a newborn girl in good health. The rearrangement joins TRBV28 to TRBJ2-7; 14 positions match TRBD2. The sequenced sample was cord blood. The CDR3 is CASRDMGLAGVTEQYF. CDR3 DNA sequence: TGTGCCAGCAGGGACATGGGACTAGCGGGAGTAACGGAGCAGTACTTC.